These 19 T cell receptor beta chains were sequenced from one sample in a study of cytomegalovirus exposure and HLA in healthy donors. TCRdb's copy holds only in-frame clones and misses some; the assay was immunoSEQ multiplex PCR. Of roughly 250,000 clones in the sample, approximately 86% were seen once. Specimen: PBMCs. The receptors derive from a woman aged 25 to 39 in good health and CMV-seropositive.

This chain uses TRBV27 with TRBJ1-4; 9 bases are shared with TRBD1. The CDR3 is 13 amino acids. Looked up from germline, CDR1 is MNHEY and CDR2 is SMNVEV (reference sequence). V was pared by 4 bases and J by 16 bases, with 10 bases of the junction left unmatched. The CDR3 loop reads CASSSTQGALQFF. CDR3 DNA sequence: TGTGCCAGCAGTTCTACACAGGGGGCACTACAGTTTTTT.

To note about this clone: The conserved phenylalanine or tryptophan normally closing the CDR3 is absent here, so this likely arose from a read error. No DNA is shown, since the ends of the CDR3 on it are uncertain; the CDR3 is the one TCRdb lists. The V gene is TRBV29-1, the J gene TRBJ1-1; the table's TRBD1 call for D was not verified on the DNA. Germline CDR1 is SQVTM and CDR2 is ANQGSEA. The CDR3 adds up to 11 amino acids, both ends counted. This chain's CDR3 is CSYTGTGGQAG.

J is TRBJ2-1 and V is TRBV7-3; 13 nucleotides agree with TRBD2. Germline V gene data show CDR1 as SGHTA and CDR2 as FQGTGA. J was trimmed by 8 bases and V by 2 bases; bases with no gene match: 3. CDR3 length: 15 residues. In nucleotides, the CDR3 is TGTGCCAGCAGCTTAGGACTAGCGGGAGTCTATGAGCAGTTCTTC. It translates to CASSLGLAGVYEQFF.

This chain links TRBV7-9 with TRBJ2-7; TRBD1 matches 7 bases. The CDR3 has 17 residues. V lost 7 bases and J lost 3; bases outside the gene matches: 18. Per germline, CDR1 SEHNR and CDR2 FQNEAQ (reference sequence). DNA of the CDR3: TGTGCCAGCAACGACGGAGTCTGGGACAGCTCCTACTACGAGCAGTACTTC. As protein: CASNDGVWDSSYYEQYF.

Only one count was recorded for this clone. CDR3: CASSLDPREDTEAFF. The CDR3 coding sequence is TGTGCCAGCAGCTTAGACCCCAGGGAAGACACTGAAGCTTTCTTT. The chain carries TRBV11-2 and TRBJ1-1; possible D gene TRBD1, 5 bases. CDR1 is SGHAT, CDR2 FQNNGV, per germline. The CDR3 covers 15 residues. Trimming took 0 bases from V and 3 from J, leaving 11 bases between them.

The chain employs TRBV19 and TRBJ1-2, with D hard to call. V lost 5 bases and J 3 bases, leaving 10 bases between the germline ends. The CDR3 spans 13 residues. Germline lookup yields CDR1 LNHDA and CDR2 SQIVND (reference sequence). Here the CDR3 DNA reads TGTGCCAGTAGTGAGCCCCTCTACTATGGCTACACCTTC. Its translation: CASSEPLYYGYTF.

The V gene is TRBV30, the J gene TRBJ2-1; tentative D call: TRBD2 (6 bases). The CDR3 runs to 12 residues. The germline V gene encodes CDR1 GTSNPN and CDR2 SVGIG (reference sequence). V was trimmed by 0 bases and J by 10 bases, leaving 10 bases between them. CDR3: CAWSVLAWEQFF. DNA for the CDR3: TGTGCCTGGAGTGTACTAGCTTGGGAGCAGTTCTTC.

The V gene is TRBV19, the J gene TRBJ2-7; 14 bases agree with TRBD2. Germline CDR1 and CDR2: LNHDA and SQIVND (reference sequence). With V trimmed by 10 bases and J by 3 bases, 5 bases remained unmatched. This CDR3 has 14 amino acids. CDR3 loop: CATSGLAGVYEQYF. The CDR3 bases are TGTGCCACCTCGGGACTAGCGGGAGTCTACGAGCAGTACTTC.

The rearrangement uses TRBV10-3 and TRBJ2-1; 10 bases are shared with TRBD2. The germline CDR1 and CDR2 sequences are ENHRY and SYGVKD. CDR3 size: 15 residues. Germline trimming cut 6 bases from V and 4 bases from J; bases unmatched to any gene: 6. CDR3 in amino acids: CAISGTSAEYNEQFF. CDR3 DNA: TGTGCCATCAGCGGGACTAGCGCGGAGTACAATGAGCAGTTCTTC.

This clone was seen only a few times. The chain recombines TRBV10-1 with TRBJ2-1, with TRBD1 matching 7 bases. Unmatched junction bases numbered 4, after V lost 3 bases and J lost 5 bases. The CDR3 extends over 14 amino acids. The germline CDR1 and CDR2 sequences are WNHNN and SYGVQD (reference sequence). This chain's CDR3 is CASSDRTGNNEQFF. The CDR3 DNA follows: TGCGCCAGCAGTGACCGGACAGGTAACAATGAGCAGTTCTTC.

The genes are TRBV7-8 and TRBJ1-5; 7 nucleotides align to TRBD1. Trimming cost V 5 bases and J 2 bases; bases outside gene matches: 9. Germline CDR1 is SGHVS and CDR2 is FQNEAQ. This CDR3 comprises 16 residues. The CDR3 loop reads CASSPLAGQGNQPQHF. CDR3 DNA: TGTGCCAGCAGCCCTCTGGCCGGACAGGGCAATCAGCCCCAGCATTTT.

The CDR3 DNA reads as TGCGCCAGCTGGGATGGGACAGGGGGCATCAACACTGAAGCTTTCTTT. It specifies CASWDGTGGINTEAFF. The chain has TRBV10-2 and TRBJ1-1; TRBD1 agrees at 12 bases. This CDR3 is 16 amino acids long. CDR1 is WSHSY, CDR2 SAAADI, per germline. J gave up 2 bases and V 8 bases, and 9 bases lay outside the gene matches.

This clone turned up a few times. The V and J genes are TRBV11-2 and TRBJ1-1, with no clear D. The CDR3 covers 12 residues. Between the trimmed V and J ends, which lost 2 bases and 6 bases, there was a span of 7 bases. Germline-derived CDR1 and CDR2 are SGHAT and FQNNGV. CDR3 sequence reads: CASSLTSSEAFF. For the CDR3, the DNA is TGTGCCAGCAGCTTAACGAGCTCTGAAGCTTTCTTT.

The V gene is TRBV5-4, the J gene TRBJ2-7, with 7 bases identical to TRBD1. The CDR3 consists of 13 residues. Trimming cost V 5 bases and J 2 bases; bases outside gene matches: 4. CDR1 and CDR2 (germline): SGHNT, YYREEE (reference sequence). The CDR3: CASSRDSAYEQYF. CDR3 nucleotide sequence: TGTGCCAGCAGTCGGGACAGCGCCTACGAGCAGTACTTC. Full variable domain (missing parts from reference TRBV5-4 and TRBJ2-7): ETGVTQSPTHLIKTRGQQVTLRCSSQSGHNTVSWYQQALGQGPQFIFQYYREEENGRGNFPPRFSGLQFPNYSSELNVNALELDDSALYLCASSRDSAYEQYFGPGTRLTVT.

The chain combines TRBV30 with TRBJ1-3; TRBD1 agrees at 9 bases. CDR3 length: 14 amino acids. Germline lookup yields CDR1 GTSNPN and CDR2 SVGIG (reference sequence). The V gene end was trimmed by 5 bases and the J gene end by 8 bases; junction bases not matched to a gene: 10. CDR3 region: CAWAPGTGSDTIYF. DNA for the CDR3: TGTGCCTGGGCCCCCGGGACAGGGAGCGACACCATATATTTT.

This clone was observed a few times. Other DNA sequences in the same sample also yield this CDR3. CDR3 nucleotides: TGTGCCAGCAGTGAACAGGGCGATCAGCCCCAGCATTTT. Translating it yields CASSEQGDQPQHF. The chain joins TRBV2 to TRBJ1-5; a possible D gene is TRBD1 (5 bases). This CDR3 comprises 13 residues. CDR1 SNHLY and CDR2 FYNNEI come from the germline V gene. The V end lost 2 bases, the J end lost 5 bases, and 7 bases lay between the germline ends.

CDR3 residues: CASSVQGAGNTIYF. CDR3 DNA: TGTGCCAGCAGTGTGCAGGGGGCAGGAAACACCATATATTTT. The chain combines TRBV25-1 with TRBJ1-3, with 8 bases fitting TRBD1. The junction had 3 bases not matched to a gene; V was cut back by 4 bases and J by 4 bases. The CDR3 loop spans 14 amino acids. Germline V CDR1 and CDR2: MGHDK, SYGVNS. Looking up the rest from reference TRBV25-1 and TRBJ1-3 gives the full variable domain: EADIYQTPRYLVIGTGKKITLECSQTMGHDKMYWYQQDPGMELHLIHYSYGVNSTEKGDLSSESTVSRIRTEHFPLTLESARPSHTSQYLCASSVQGAGNTIYFGEGSWLTVV.

The chain is built from TRBV10-3 and TRBJ2-1; D might be TRBD1 (7 bases). This CDR3 has 12 residues. Per the germline V gene, CDR1 is ENHRY and CDR2 is SYGVKD. The germline V and J ends were trimmed by 11 bases and 3 bases, with 11 bases remaining between them. The CDR3 DNA is TGTGCCTCGGGGGACAGCTACAATGAGCAGTTCTTC. It codes for CASGDSYNEQFF.

The chain combines TRBV7-6 with TRBJ2-2, with D possibly being TRBD2 (6 bases). The CDR3 totals 13 residues. The V gene lost 5 bases and the J gene lost 4 bases, with 8 bases spanning the gap. Germline CDR1 is SGHVS and CDR2 is FNYEAQ. In DNA form, the CDR3 reads TGTGCCAGCAGCCTGGGAGGCACCGGGGAGCTGTTTTTT. It codes for CASSLGGTGELFF. Supplemented by reference TRBV7-6 and TRBJ2-2, the full variable domain reads GAGVSQSPRYKVTKRGQDVALRCDPISGHVSLYWYRQALGQGPEFLTYFNYEAQQDKSGLPNDRFSAERPEGSISTLTIQRTEQRDSAMYRCASSLGGTGELFFGEGSRLTVL.